The 9 T cell receptor beta chains presented below share a single source sample, sequenced in a study of T cell responses to AZD1222 COVID-19 vaccine. The table came from immunoSEQ multiplex PCR; TCRdb's copy has only in-frame clones and leaves some out. The repertoire holds about 120,000 clones, with more than 70% as singletons. This material consisted of peripheral blood, taken on day 0 of AZD1222 vaccination. Receptor source: an adult in good health.

This chain connects TRBV27 to TRBJ1-1; 7 bases agree with TRBD1. V lost 3 bases and J lost 8; bases outside the gene matches: 9. The CDR3 spans 14 residues. Germline values: CDR1 MNHEY, CDR2 SMNVEV (reference sequence). The CDR3 DNA reads as TGTGCCAGCAGTTTGAGGGGGCGATTCTCCGAAGCTTTCTTT. Protein: CASSLRGRFSEAFF.

This clone turned up a few times. V gene TRBV2 combines with J gene TRBJ1-5; 11 bases agree with TRBD1. This CDR3 region has 15 residues. The germline V gene has CDR1 SNHLY and CDR2 FYNNEI. After removal of 7 bases from V and 7 bases from J, the junction contained 9 bases not matched to a gene. CDR3 residues: CASTPGQGEGQPQHF. The CDR3 DNA is TGTGCCAGCACCCCGGGACAGGGGGAGGGCCAGCCCCAGCATTTT.

The chain couples TRBV30 to TRBJ1-4; tentatively, D is TRBD1 (6 bases). Looked up from germline, CDR1 is GTSNPN and CDR2 is SVGIG (reference sequence). The V end was cut by 0 bases, the J end by 3 bases, with 11 bases between. The CDR3 runs 15 residues. CDR3 DNA sequence: TGTGCCTGGAGTGTTAGGGGGGAGGCTAATGAAAAACTGTTTTTT. Its protein product is CAWSVRGEANEKLFF. The full variable domain, completed using reference TRBV30 and TRBJ1-4, is SQTIHQWPATLVQPVGSPLSLECTVEGTSNPNLYWYRQAAGRGLQLLFYSVGIGQISSEVPQNLSASRPQDRQFILSSKKLLLSDSGFYLCAWSVRGEANEKLFFGSGTQLSVL.

This chain uses TRBV10-3 with TRBJ2-3; D may be TRBD1 or TRBD2 (6 bases each). The length of the CDR3 is 15 residues. Trimming cost V 6 bases and J 3 bases, with 16 bases left between them. Germline CDR1 and CDR2: ENHRY and SYGVKD. The CDR3 spells CAIRQEGGTTDTQYF. The CDR3 coding sequence is TGTGCCATCAGACAGGAGGGGGGAACTACAGATACGCAGTATTTT.

As to this clone: The junction departs from the called germline gene at one end, perhaps through a read error. The chain joins TRBV3-1 (or the pseudogene TRBV3-2) to TRBJ2-7; D remains unclear. This CDR3 is 14 amino acids long. The V gene's germline CDR1 is LGHDT and CDR2 YNNKEL (reference sequence). The CDR3 sequence: CASSRDANSYAQYF. Written as DNA, the CDR3 is TGTGCCAGCAGCCGAGACGCAAACTCCTACGCGCAGTACTTC.

The V and J genes are TRBV30 and TRBJ2-4; D is perhaps TRBD2 (7 bases). In germline, CDR1 is GTSNPN, CDR2 SVGIG (reference sequence). There are 17 residues in the CDR3. Trimming removed 4 bases at V and 1 base at J, with 20 bases between. The CDR3 nucleotides are TGTGCCTGGATCGGGGGGCTCAGCCATGAGGCCAAAAACATTCAGTACTTC. It codes for CAWIGGLSHEAKNIQYF.

CDR3 nucleotides: TGTGCCAGCAGTTATGGTCAGAACACTGAAGCTTTCTTT. This gives the protein CASSYGQNTEAFF. The rearrangement uses TRBV6-6 and TRBJ1-1, with unresolved D. Trimming took off 3 bases at V and 1 base at J, with 6 bases between the two ends. Germline values: CDR1 MNHNY, CDR2 SVGAGI (reference sequence). The CDR3 contains 13 residues.

V gene TRBV3-1 (or the pseudogene TRBV3-2) combines with J gene TRBJ2-7, with D unclear. CDR1 is LGHDT and CDR2 is YNNKEL in the germline V gene (reference sequence). Trimming took 0 bases from V and 9 from J, leaving 9 bases between them. This CDR3 region has 12 residues. In DNA, the CDR3 is TGTGCCAGCAGCCAAGAAGACTCGCGGCAGTACTTC. This codes for CASSQEDSRQYF.

This clone was counted a single time. The rearrangement joins TRBV27 to TRBJ1-1; 7 nucleotides align to TRBD1. V dropped 2 bases and J dropped 0; count of bases not matched to a gene: 3. The CDR3 is made up of 15 amino acids. The V gene's germline CDR1 is MNHEY and CDR2 SMNVEV (reference sequence). The CDR3 DNA reads TGTGCCAGCAGTTTAAACAGGGGTATGAACACTGAAGCTTTCTTT. Amino acid sequence: CASSLNRGMNTEAFF.